Listed below are T cell receptor beta chains from one sample, sequenced in a study of T cell responses to AZD1222 COVID-19 vaccine. Sequencing was performed with immunoSEQ multiplex PCR; in TCRdb, only in-frame clones are kept and a portion is missing. The data contain about 72,000 clones, about nine tenths of them singletons. The sample here was peripheral blood, taken on day 0 of AZD1222 vaccination. The receptors come from an adult in good health. Each CDR3 is given with its conserved first and last residue. D genes are given only for firm matches. Clone size is not always given. Where it is, it says once, few, many or a class for expanded clones.

j_call clone_size d_call cdr3_length v_call cdr3_aa cdr3_nt
TRBJ2-7 NA TRBD1 14 TRBV28 CARRPGQGAGEQYF TGTGCCAGAAGACCGGGACAGGGGGCTGGCGAGCAGTACTTC
TRBJ2-1 NA NA 13 TRBV7-3 CASSLDRDNEQFF TGTGCCAGCAGCTTGGACAGAGACAATGAGCAGTTCTTC
TRBJ2-2 NA TRBD2 16 TRBV4-2 CASSPPSGVLTGELFF TGTGCCAGCAGCCCCCCTAGCGGGGTATTGACCGGGGAGCTGTTTTTT
TRBJ2-5 NA TRBD1 13 TRBV6-5 CASRGQGTGTQYF TGTGCCAGCAGGGGACAGGGCACAGGGACCCAGTACTTC
TRBJ1-2 NA TRBD1 14 TRBV7-2 CASSPQGQGYGYTF TGTGCCAGCAGCCCCCAAGGACAGGGGTACGGCTACACCTTC
TRBJ1-4 NA NA 16 TRBV7-9 CASSLRVPATNEKLFF TGTGCCAGCAGCTTAAGGGTTCCTGCAACTAATGAAAAACTGTTTTTT
TRBJ2-2 once NA 14 TRBV19 CASSISIRVGELFF TGTGCCAGTAGTATATCTATTCGGGTCGGGGAGCTGTTTTTT
TRBJ2-7 NA NA 14 TRBV5-1 CASSSQSGIYEQYF TGCGCCAGCAGCTCACAATCGGGTATTTACGAGCAGTACTTC
TRBJ1-3 NA NA 13 TRBV12-3/TRBV12-4 CASSLSAGNTIYF TGTGCCAGCAGTTTATCAGCCGGAAACACCATATATTTT
TRBJ1-1 NA NA 13 TRBV14 CASSQGMNTEAFF TGTGCCAGCAGCCAAGGAATGAACACTGAAGCTTTCTTT
TRBJ1-1 NA NA 14 TRBV5-1 CASSLLRGDTEAFF TGCGCCAGCAGCCTCCTGAGAGGAGACACTGAAGCTTTCTTT
TRBJ2-2 NA TRBD1 20 TRBV10-1 CASSEAPGQGEGTEHRGAVF TGCGCCAGCAGTGAGGCGCCGGGACAGGGTGAGGGGACGGAACACCGGGGAGCTGTTTTT
TRBJ1-6 NA NA 13 TRBV7-2 CASRLDQGSPLHF TGTGCCAGCAGGCTGGACCAAGGGTCACCCCTCCACTTT
TRBJ1-3 NA TRBD1 15 TRBV7-9 CASSSGQGYGNTIYF TGTGCCAGCAGCTCGGGACAGGGCTACGGAAACACCATATATTTT
TRBJ2-3 NA NA 18 TRBV9 CASSGSGQLTSRTDTQYF TGTGCCAGCAGCGGTTCCGGACAGCTTACATCCCGCACAGATACGCAGTATTTT
TRBJ2-7 few NA 14 TRBV28 CASSDSQPPYEQYF TGTGCCAGCAGTGACAGCCAGCCTCCCTACGAGCAGTACTTC
TRBJ2-6 NA NA 17 TRBV4-2 CASSQDPQGSGANVLTF TGTGCCAGCAGCCAAGATCCGCAAGGTTCTGGGGCCAACGTCCTGACTTTC
TRBJ2-7 few TRBD2 16 TRBV5-4 CASSLDPERGAYEQYF TGTGCCAGCAGCTTAGATCCTGAGCGGGGGGCCTACGAGCAGTACTTC
TRBJ2-6 NA NA 18 TRBV7-2 CASSPSGGGLFGANVLTF TGTGCCAGCAGCCCCTCCGGAGGGGGGCTTTTTGGGGCCAACGTCCTGACTTTC
TRBJ1-5 NA TRBD1 14 TRBV11-2 CASSLGQGKQPQHF TGTGCCAGCAGCTTAGGACAGGGCAAACAGCCCCAGCATTTT
TRBJ1-2 once TRBD1 15 TRBV7-9 CASSPGDREASGYTF TGTGCCAGCAGCCCGGGGGACAGGGAAGCCTCTGGCTACACCTTC
TRBJ2-3 once NA 11 TRBV30 CAWSVQRTQYF TGTGCCTGGAGTGTACAGCGTACGCAGTATTTT
TRBJ1-2 few NA 14 TRBV19 CASTLGSGDYGYTF TGTGCCAGTACCCTCGGGTCGGGCGACTATGGCTACACCTTC
TRBJ1-2 NA NA 13 TRBV6-1 CASSETGLYGYTF TGTGCCAGCAGTGAAACGGGGCTCTATGGCTACACCTTC
TRBJ1-4 NA NA 13 TRBV30 CAWSGGHGEKLFF TGTGCCTGGAGTGGCGGACATGGTGAAAAACTGTTTTTT
TRBJ1-2 NA NA 14 TRBV7-2 CASSTNPGGYGYTF TGTGCCAGCAGTACAAATCCGGGGGGGTATGGCTACACCTTC
TRBJ2-1 NA NA 13 TRBV18 CASSPDSGNEQFF TGTGCCAGCTCCCCGGACTCCGGCAATGAGCAGTTCTTC
TRBJ1-2 NA NA 15 TRBV18 CASSPGQTHSYGYTF TGTGCCAGCTCACCGGGACAAACACATTCCTATGGCTACACCTTC